This T cell receptor beta chain originates from a study of blood T cell repertoires in COVID-19. Produced via immunoSEQ multiplex PCR; TCRdb's table is partial and in-frame only. The sample lists around 140,000 clones; 85% to 90% were seen once. Trimming left V 6 bases short and J 0 bases short, with 6 bases between. This CDR3 is built from 13 residues. The source is a man over 45 with active or convalescent COVID-19. Sequenced sample: peripheral blood. This rearrangement joins TRBV12-3 or TRBV12-4 to TRBJ1-5; D not certain. As DNA, the CDR3 is TGTGCCAGCAGATCCGGTAGCAATCAGCCCCAGCATTTT. Its protein product is CASRSGSNQPQHF.